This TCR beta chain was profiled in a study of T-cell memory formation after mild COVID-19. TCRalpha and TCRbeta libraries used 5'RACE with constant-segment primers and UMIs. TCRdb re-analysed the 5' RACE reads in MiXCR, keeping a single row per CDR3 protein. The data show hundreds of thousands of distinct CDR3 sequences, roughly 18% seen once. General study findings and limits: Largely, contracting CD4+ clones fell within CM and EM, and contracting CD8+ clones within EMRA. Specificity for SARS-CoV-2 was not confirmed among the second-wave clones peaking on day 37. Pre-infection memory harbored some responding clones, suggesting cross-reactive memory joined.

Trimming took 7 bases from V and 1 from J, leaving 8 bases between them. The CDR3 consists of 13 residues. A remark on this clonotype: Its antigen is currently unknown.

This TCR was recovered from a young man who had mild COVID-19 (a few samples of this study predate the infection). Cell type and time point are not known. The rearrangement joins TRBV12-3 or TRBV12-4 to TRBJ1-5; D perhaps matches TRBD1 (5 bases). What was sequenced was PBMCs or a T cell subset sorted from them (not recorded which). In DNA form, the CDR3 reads TGTGCCAGCACGGGGGTCAGCAATCAGCCCCAGCATTTT. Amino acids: CASTGVSNQPQHF.